What follows are 17 T cell receptor beta chains derived from one specimen sequenced in a study of blood T cell repertoires in COVID-19. Profiled with immunoSEQ multiplex PCR; TCRdb holds only in-frame clones, not every one. The sample has 400,000 to 450,000 clones; 80% to 90% are singletons. Sequencing used PBMCs or T cells enriched from blood (not recorded which). The receptor source for this set is a man younger than 40 who had recovered from COVID-19.

The chain uses TRBV11-3 and TRBJ2-3, with 9 bases that match TRBD2. J gave up 5 bases and V 2 bases, and 8 bases lay outside the gene matches. This CDR3 contains 16 residues. Germline CDR1 reads SGHNT; CDR2 reads YENEEA. CDR3 region: CASSLLVAGERDTQYF. The CDR3 nucleotides are TGTGCCAGCAGCTTATTGGTAGCGGGAGAGCGAGATACGCAGTATTTT. The variable domain in full, completed from reference TRBV11-3 and TRBJ2-3, reads EAGVVQSPRYKIIEKKQPVAFWCNPISGHNTLYWYLQNLGQGPELLIRYENEEAVDDSQLPKDRFSAERLKGVDSTLKIQPAELGDSAVYLCASSLLVAGERDTQYFGPGTRLTVL.

V and J are TRBV27 and TRBJ2-1, with 7 positions matching TRBD2. Germline trimming cut 3 bases from V and 3 bases from J; bases unmatched to any gene: 5. The CDR3 extends over 15 amino acids. Germline V gene sequence: CDR1 MNHEY, CDR2 SMNVEV (reference sequence). CDR3 region: CASSFLGGGYNEQFF. As DNA, the CDR3 is TGTGCCAGCAGTTTTCTCGGCGGGGGCTACAATGAGCAGTTCTTC.

This clone was detected only once. This sequence joins TRBV6-4 and TRBJ2-5, with TRBD1 identical over 7 bases. The CDR3 spans 16 residues. Losses at the gene ends were 2 bases for V and 4 bases for J; bases not matched to a gene: 10. Germline V gene data show CDR1 as MRHNA and CDR2 as SNTAGT. The CDR3 DNA sequence: TGTGCCAGCAGTGACCAAGGGGGCTCGGGGCCAGAGACCCAGTACTTC. The encoded protein is CASSDQGGSGPETQYF.

The chain is built from TRBV7-2 and TRBJ1-5; D remains unclear. Germline CDR1 reads SGHTA; CDR2 reads FQGNSA. This CDR3 is built from 15 residues. V lost 2 bases and J lost 5, with 13 bases in between. In DNA, the CDR3 is TGTGCCAGCAGCTTAATCACCCCACCGGATCAGCCCCAGCATTTT. Its protein product is CASSLITPPDQPQHF.

V is TRBV5-7 and J is TRBJ1-5; 7 bases agree with TRBD1. TRBV5-7 is placed among ORFs of uncertain function. Trimming at V came to 4 bases and at J to 6 bases, leaving 10 bases not matched to a gene. The length of the CDR3 is 15 residues. CDR3 in DNA: TGTGCCAGCAGCAGAGACAGGGACCGGGGTCAGCCCCAGCATTTT. This translates into CASSRDRDRGQPQHF.

The chain joins TRBV7-9 to TRBJ2-1; 10 bases are a match to TRBD2. CDR1 is SEHNR, CDR2 FQNEAQ, per germline (reference sequence). The CDR3 totals 16 residues. J gave up 10 bases and V 5 bases, and 14 bases lay outside the gene matches. CDR3 DNA: TGTGCCAGCAGCGGAGGAGGGACTAGCGTGGCTCAGGAGCAGTTCTTC. Residues: CASSGGGTSVAQEQFF.

The chain joins TRBV29-1 to TRBJ2-1; 11 nucleotides line up with TRBD2. Germline trimming cut 3 bases from V and 4 bases from J; bases unmatched to any gene: 11. CDR3 length equals 17 residues. CDR1 SQVTM and CDR2 ANQGSEA come from the germline V gene. Here the CDR3 reads CSVDGATSGRQYNEQFF. DNA for the CDR3: TGCAGCGTTGACGGAGCTACTAGCGGGAGACAATACAATGAGCAGTTCTTC.

The chain has TRBV6-1 and TRBJ2-2; the match to TRBD1 covers 7 bases. The CDR3 runs 13 residues. The V segment lost 2 bases and the J segment 8 bases; nucleotides outside the gene matches: 2. The V gene's germline CDR1 is MNHNS and CDR2 SASEGT. CDR3 protein: CASSEQGVGELFF. The CDR3 nucleotides are TGTGCCAGCAGTGAACAGGGGGTGGGGGAGCTGTTTTTT.

The chain carries TRBV11-2 and TRBJ2-5; 7 bases are shared with TRBD2. J lost 3 bases, V lost 1 base, and 11 bases had no gene match. CDR3 length: 17 amino acids. Germline CDR1 SGHAT, CDR2 FQNNGV. CDR3 protein: CASSLGPPGRGKETQYF. The CDR3 DNA reads TGTGCCAGCAGCTTAGGTCCCCCCGGGCGGGGGAAAGAGACCCAGTACTTC.

This chain uses TRBV3-1 (or the pseudogene TRBV3-2) with TRBJ2-5; 8 bases line up with TRBD2. V trimming: 1 base; J trimming: 14 bases; junction bases outside the gene matches: 12. CDR1 is LGHDT, CDR2 YNNKEL, per germline (reference sequence). The CDR3 covers 14 residues. CDR3 residues: CASSQAQLRLAKYF. The CDR3 DNA is TGTGCCAGCAGCCAAGCCCAATTAAGACTAGCGAAATACTTC.

The chain combines TRBV5-1 with TRBJ1-1, with 7 bases identical to TRBD1. Trimming removed 4 bases from V and 5 bases from J; junction bases left unmatched: 2. Germline V gene sequence: CDR1 SGHRS, CDR2 YFSETQ. The CDR3 length is 12 residues. CDR3 nucleotides: TGCGCCAGCAGCCGACAGGGAACTGAAGCTTTCTTT. It codes for CASSRQGTEAFF.

V gene TRBV10-3 combines with J gene TRBJ2-6, with D maybe TRBD2 (6 bases). The CDR3 totals 16 residues. Germline V CDR1 and CDR2: ENHRY, SYGVKD. Between the trimmed V and J ends, which lost 4 bases and 0 bases, there was a span of 10 bases. The CDR3 sequence: CAISGRGSSGANVLTF. For the CDR3, the DNA is TGTGCCATCAGTGGGCGGGGCAGCTCTGGGGCCAACGTCCTGACTTTC.

This chain connects TRBV2 to TRBJ1-6, with D maybe TRBD1 (6 bases). Germline V gene data show CDR1 as SNHLY and CDR2 as FYNNEI. This CDR3 has 14 residues. V was clipped by 5 bases and J by 9 bases, with 14 bases between them. CDR3 in amino acids: CASSRGALSSPLHF. The CDR3 DNA reads as TGTGCCAGCAGTCGGGGGGCGCTTAGTTCACCCCTCCACTTT. The full variable domain, completed using reference TRBV2 and TRBJ1-6, is EPEVTQTPSHQVTQMGQEVILRCVPISNHLYFYWYRQILGQKVEFLVSFYNNEISEKSEIFDDQFSVERPDGSNFTLKIRSTKLEDSAMYFCASSRGALSSPLHFGNGTRLTVT.

V and J are TRBV23-1 and TRBJ2-7, with 10 bases matching TRBD1. TRBV23-1 is placed among ORFs of uncertain function. This CDR3 is 15 amino acids long. Trimming took 2 bases from V and 2 from J; bases not matched to a gene: 3. CDR3 sequence (DNA): TGCGCCAGCAGTCAAAAAGACAGGGGGCCCTACGAGCAGTACTTC. It specifies CASSQKDRGPYEQYF.

The chain employs TRBV6-2 or TRBV6-3 and TRBJ2-5; D unclear. Germline V CDR1 and CDR2: MNHEY, SVGEGT. This CDR3 region has 13 residues. Between the trimmed V and J ends, which lost 2 bases and 1 base, there was a span of 5 bases. CDR3 sequence: CASSYLPQETQYF. For the CDR3, the DNA is TGTGCCAGCAGTTACCTACCCCAAGAGACCCAGTACTTC.

The CDR3 coding sequence is TGTGCCAGCAGCCGGACAGGGGTCGCGGATACGCAGTATTTT. Amino acid sequence: CASSRTGVADTQYF. The chain links TRBV28 to TRBJ2-3, with 9 bases lining up with TRBD1. Germline CDR1 MDHEN, CDR2 SYDVKM. The CDR3 has 14 amino acids. V lost 6 bases and J lost 6; bases outside the gene matches: 7.

This chain joins TRBV28 and TRBJ2-2; D gene uncertain. The CDR3 has 12 amino acids. V was pared by 3 bases and J by 8 bases, with 7 bases between. CDR1 MDHEN and CDR2 SYDVKM come from the germline V gene. The DNA of the CDR3 is TGTGCCAGCAGTTTTTTCCCGGGGGAGCTGTTTTTT. Translation gives CASSFFPGELFF.